Presented here are 5 T cell receptor beta chains from one specimen sequenced in a study of T cell responses to AZD1222 COVID-19 vaccine. The repertoire was sequenced with immunoSEQ multiplex PCR; TCRdb's copy has only in-frame clones and lacks some. Among over 130,000 clones listed, about 90% were seen once. Source: peripheral blood, taken 28 days after the second AZD1222 dose. The source of these receptors is an adult who received the AZD1222 COVID-19 vaccine.

The chain carries TRBV6-2 or TRBV6-3 and TRBJ1-5; D is ambiguous. V shed 5 bases and J shed 4 bases, with 9 bases lying between them. Germline assignment: CDR1 MNHEY and CDR2 SVGEGT. The CDR3 has 13 amino acids. CDR3 loop: CASSSVRNQPQHF. The DNA for the CDR3 is TGTGCCAGCAGTAGCGTCAGGAATCAGCCCCAGCATTTT.

The rearrangement links TRBV12-3 or TRBV12-4 to TRBJ2-1; D call uncertain. This CDR3 has 13 amino acids. The V gene lost 3 bases and the J gene lost 8 bases, with 11 bases spanning the gap. This CDR3 is CASSFRVSDEQFF. CDR3 nucleotide sequence: TGTGCCAGCAGTTTTAGGGTAAGCGATGAGCAGTTCTTC.

In its sample, this clone was seen a few times. The V gene is TRBV28, the J gene TRBJ1-6; 7 bases align to TRBD1. CDR3 length equals 16 residues. Germline lookup yields CDR1 MDHEN and CDR2 SYDVKM. With V trimmed by 5 bases and J by 3 bases, 7 bases remained unmatched. The CDR3 here is CASSLLRGLYNSPLHF. The DNA for the CDR3 is TGTGCCAGCAGTCTACTGAGGGGGCTCTATAATTCACCCCTCCACTTT.

V usage is TRBV28 and J usage is TRBJ1-4; the D gene is possibly TRBD1 (5 bases). The CDR3 runs 15 residues. Trimming removed 3 bases from V and 7 bases from J, with 15 bases in between. CDR1 and CDR2 (germline): MDHEN, SYDVKM. The CDR3: CASSLGGGSPEKLFF. Here the CDR3 DNA reads TGTGCCAGCAGTTTGGGGGGGGGAAGCCCTGAAAAACTGTTTTTT. Drawing the rest from reference TRBV28 and TRBJ1-4, the complete variable domain is DVKVTQSSRYLVKRTGEKVFLECVQDMDHENMFWYRQDPGLGLRLIYFSYDVKMKEKGDIPEGYSVSREKKERFSLILESASTNQTSMYLCASSLGGGSPEKLFFGSGTQLSVL.

The chain carries TRBV6-2 or TRBV6-3 and TRBJ1-1; no definite D call. This CDR3 is 14 amino acids long. V dropped 4 bases and J dropped 4 bases, with 13 bases sitting between them. Germline CDR1 and CDR2: MNHEY and SVGEGT. CDR3 nucleotides: TGTGCCAGCAGTTTCGGCGGGTCTTCCACTGAAGCTTTCTTT. Translating it yields CASSFGGSSTEAFF.